Sequencing of this T cell receptor (beta chain) was carried out in a study of T cells in Graves' hyperthyroidism and ophthalmopathy. Study conclusions and caveats: Most clonotypes expanded in the thyroid (above 0.001) were also present in blood.

Germline trimming cut 3 bases from V and 4 bases from J; bases unmatched to any gene: 8. The CDR3 contains 16 residues. The germline V gene has CDR1 SNHLY and CDR2 FYNNEI. Newly diagnosed hyperthyroidism, duration under 2 months, in patients aged 18 to 65. PBMCs were obtained from 10 ml fresh peripheral blood. This clonotype was seen many times. Antigen: not known. Regions amplified from RNA transcripts were the TCR beta CDR3 regions. First-round RT-PCR with HTBI primers amplified the TCR CDR3 region. In TCRdb, the multiplex PCR reads were re-called with MiXCR into one record per CDR3 protein. The sample gives approximately 370,000 distinct CDR3 sequences, more than 13% of which show up once; around a third is in the top ten.

V is TRBV2 and J is TRBJ1-5; TRBD1 aligns across 8 bases. This TCR came from a woman aged 25 to 45 with Graves' hyperthyroidism. Sequencing was done on a sample of blood. CDR3 coding DNA: TGTGCCAGCAGTGAGGAGCAGGGGGCGACAAATCAGCCCCAGCATTTT. Its translation is CASSEEQGATNQPQHF.